This is a list of T cell receptor beta chains from one sample in a study of blood T cell repertoires in COVID-19. Some clones are missing from TCRdb's copy, which holds only in-frame ones; the method was immunoSEQ multiplex PCR. The sample contains hundreds of thousands of clones, about 89% of which appear only once. The source material was peripheral blood. These receptors all stem from a woman between 50 and 59 years old who had recovered from COVID-19. Both conserved end residues are part of each CDR3. The D gene is left open where the match is weak. Rows may omit the clone size; those that give it use once, few, many or a size class.

j_call	cdr3_length	v_call	d_call	clone_size	cdr3_nt	cdr3_aa
TRBJ1-5	17	TRBV18	TRBD1	few	TGTGCCAGCTCACCAACAGGGGATGTGACTACAGGTCAGCCCCAGCATTTT	CASSPTGDVTTGQPQHF
TRBJ2-2	15	TRBV9	TRBD1	-	TGTGCCAGCAGCTTCCGGGACAGGGGGCCAGGGGAGCTGTTTTTT	CASSFRDRGPGELFF
TRBJ2-3	14	TRBV5-1	TRBD2	-	TGCGCCAGCAGCTTGGCCCTAGCGGCAGATACGCAGTATTTT	CASSLALAADTQYF
TRBJ1-2	9	TRBV20-1	-	-	TGCGGACAGAACTATGGCTACACCTTC	CGQNYGYTF
TRBJ1-3	13	TRBV6-4	-	-	TGTGCCAGCAGTGCGTACAAAGGGGACACCATATATTTT	CASSAYKGDTIYF
TRBJ2-3	15	TRBV6-2/TRBV6-3	TRBD2	-	TGTGCCAGCAGCCAGCCTAGCGGGAGGGCGGATACGCAGTATTTT	CASSQPSGRADTQYF
TRBJ1-2	12	TRBV12-3/TRBV12-4	-	-	TGTGCCAGCAGTGAGACAGGTTTGGGCTACACCTTC	CASSETGLGYTF
TRBJ2-1	14	TRBV3-1/TRBV3-2	TRBD1	-	TGTGCCAGCAGCACCCGGGACAGGGCTAATGAGCAGTTCTTC	CASSTRDRANEQFF
TRBJ2-3	15	TRBV25-1	-	-	TGTGCCAGCAGTGAAGCCTTCCAGGGGACAGATACGCAGTATTTT	CASSEAFQGTDTQYF
TRBJ2-2	14	TRBV11-2	-	once	TGTGCCAGCAGCTTAGATCGGTACACCGGGGAGCTGTTTTTT	CASSLDRYTGELFF
TRBJ2-1	13	TRBV6-5	-	-	TGTGCCAGCGGTCTGACTAGTAACGCTGAGCAGTTCTTC	CASGLTSNAEQFF
TRBJ2-3	16	TRBV27	TRBD2	-	TGTGCCAGCAGTTTATCCGGGACTAGCGGGGGAGCTACGCAGTATTTT	CASSLSGTSGGATQYF
TRBJ2-2	13	TRBV28	-	-	TGTGCCAGCAGCCCCTCGGTCCGCGGGGAGCTGTTTTTT	CASSPSVRGELFF
TRBJ2-3	13	TRBV11-2	-	-	TGTGCCAGCAGGCAGGGGGGTACAGATACGCAGTATTTT	CASRQGGTDTQYF
TRBJ2-7	13	TRBV27	-	-	TGTGCCAGCAGTTTATCGTCTAGCCCTGAGCAGTACTTC	CASSLSSSPEQYF
TRBJ1-1	15	TRBV28	-	-	TGTGCCAGCAGTTTAATTCCGAGTTCGAACACTGAAGCTTTCTTT	CASSLIPSSNTEAFF
TRBJ2-7	11	TRBV20-1	-	-	TGCAGTGCTAGAGGCGACTACGAGCAGTACTTC	CSARGDYEQYF
TRBJ1-5	15	TRBV19	TRBD1	-	TGTGCCAGTAGTACACAGGGGGCTACAAATCAGCCCCAGCATTTT	CASSTQGATNQPQHF
TRBJ1-2	16	TRBV28	TRBD1	-	TGTGCCAGCAGTGTTACTCCCGGGACAGGAAACTATGGCTACACCTTC	CASSVTPGTGNYGYTF
TRBJ1-1	14	TRBV29-1	-	-	TGCAGCGTCCAAGGGTCGGGAGTGAACACTGAAGCTTTCTTT	CSVQGSGVNTEAFF
TRBJ2-3	17	TRBV11-3	TRBD2	-	TGTGCCAGCAGCGCCAGAATCGCTAGCGGGGGCACAGATACGCAGTATTTT	CASSARIASGGTDTQYF
TRBJ2-4	13	TRBV6-5	-	-	TGTGCCAGCCGAACTAACCCTCGGGACATTCAGTACTTC	CASRTNPRDIQYF
TRBJ1-2	15	TRBV7-2	TRBD1	few	TGTGCCAGCAGCTCACGATCGGACAGGAACTATGGCTACACCTTC	CASSSRSDRNYGYTF
TRBJ1-1	16	TRBV4-1	TRBD1	-	TGCGCCAGCAGCCAAATCCGGGACAGGGGCGGCACTGAAGCTTTCTTT	CASSQIRDRGGTEAFF
TRBJ1-5	22	TRBV10-3	TRBD1	once	TGTGCCATCAGTGATTTGCCTTACTCCCGGGACAGGGGAATAAAGAGCAATCAGCCCCAGCATTTT	CAISDLPYSRDRGIKSNQPQHF
TRBJ1-2	14	TRBV28	-	once	TGTGCCAGCAGTTCTTCCCCGGGAGCTTATGGCTACACCTTC	CASSSSPGAYGYTF
TRBJ2-1	15	TRBV6-5	TRBD2	-	TGTGCCAGCAGTTACTCGGTAGCGGGGCATCGTGAGCAGTTCTTC	CASSYSVAGHREQFF
TRBJ2-5	14	TRBV4-3	-	-	TGCGCCAGCAGCCAAGGACACGCCCAAGAGACCCAGTACTTC	CASSQGHAQETQYF
TRBJ1-2	16	TRBV18	-	-	TGTGCCAGCTCACCTAGTGTGAAGGGGATAACCCCCATGTACACCTTC	CASSPSVKGITPMYTF
TRBJ1-1	13	TRBV29-1	-	-	TGCAGCGTTGAGACACAGATGAACACTGAAGCTTTCTTT	CSVETQMNTEAFF
TRBJ2-5	11	TRBV12-3/TRBV12-4	-	-	TGTGCCAGCAGTCAACAGGAGACCCAGTACTTC	CASSQQETQYF
TRBJ1-1	14	TRBV28	-	-	TGTGCCAGCAGTTTATGGCTCAGGAACACTGAAGCTTTCTTT	CASSLWLRNTEAFF
TRBJ1-4	15	TRBV3-1/TRBV3-2	TRBD1	-	TGTGCCAGCAGCCAAATGACAGGGGGCGGAGAAAAACTGTTTTTT	CASSQMTGGGEKLFF
TRBJ2-1	14	TRBV19	TRBD2	-	TGTGCCAGTAGCCCCGGGACTAGGTACAATGAGCAGTTCTTC	CASSPGTRYNEQFF
TRBJ2-3	16	TRBV7-2	-	-	TGTGCCAGCAGCCGTCGTGCGGGGGCTATCACAGATACGCAGTATTTT	CASSRRAGAITDTQYF
TRBJ2-3	16	TRBV6-5	-	once	TGTGCCAGCAGTTACTCTAGACTCATAGGCACAGATACGCAGTATTTT	CASSYSRLIGTDTQYF
TRBJ2-3	11	TRBV6-2/TRBV6-3	TRBD1	-	TGTGCCAGCAGTGGACAGGGAGCGCAGTATTTT	CASSGQGAQYF
TRBJ2-1	19	TRBV19	TRBD2	-	TGTGCCAGTAGTATTGCCCTCCTAGCGGGAGGGCCATCCTACAATGAGCAGTTCTTC	CASSIALLAGGPSYNEQFF
TRBJ1-5	14	TRBV28	-	few	TGTGCCAGCAGTCCCCTGTCACTTAATCAGCCCCAGCATTTT	CASSPLSLNQPQHF
TRBJ1-1	14	TRBV4-2	TRBD1	-	TGTGCCAGCAGCCAAGGGACAGGGGGTGGTGAAGCTTTCTTT	CASSQGTGGGEAFF
TRBJ1-2	16	TRBV9	TRBD1	-	TGTGCCAGCAGCCCCGGACAGGGGCGCCAGGTCTATGGCTACACCTTC	CASSPGQGRQVYGYTF
TRBJ2-7	13	TRBV2	TRBD1	-	TGTGCCAGCAGACAGGGGGGCACCTACGAGCAGTACTTC	CASRQGGTYEQYF
TRBJ2-1	11	TRBV20-1	TRBD2	-	TGCAGTGCTTGGACTAGCGGGGGTCAGTTCTTC	CSAWTSGGQFF
TRBJ2-1	16	TRBV28	TRBD1	once	TGTGCCAGCAGTGGCACCTTACAGGGGCCCTACAATGAGCAGTTCTTC	CASSGTLQGPYNEQFF
TRBJ1-2	14	TRBV5-4	-	once	TGTGCCAGCAGCTTGGCCGGGGGATCAGATGGCTACACCTTC	CASSLAGGSDGYTF
TRBJ2-6	18	TRBV7-2	-	-	TGTGCCAGCAGCTTAGGCGCCGGGTTGGGCTCTGGGGCCAACGTCCTGACTTTC	CASSLGAGLGSGANVLTF
TRBJ2-5	14	TRBV7-7	TRBD2	once	TGTGCCAGCGGTACTAGCGGGGGACGAGAGACCCAGTACTTC	CASGTSGGRETQYF
TRBJ1-2	18	TRBV7-9	TRBD1	once	TGTGCCAGCAGCCTCCCCGGGACAGGGGGTTTACTTGGCTATGGCTACACCTTC	CASSLPGTGGLLGYGYTF
TRBJ2-3	15	TRBV7-6	TRBD2	-	TGTGCCAGCAGCTTATTTAGCGGGGGGCAAGATACGCAGTATTTT	CASSLFSGGQDTQYF
TRBJ1-1	15	TRBV28	-	-	TGTGCCAGCGCCACCCCCGGGGGGGGGAACACTGAAGCTTTCTTT	CASATPGGGNTEAFF
TRBJ2-2	14	TRBV6-4	-	-	TGTGCCAGCAGTGCGGGACTCGGCGCCGGGGAGCTGTTTTTT	CASSAGLGAGELFF
TRBJ1-1	14	TRBV5-1	-	once	TGCGCCAGCAGAACACAGGGTTCCGGGACTGAAGCTTTCTTT	CASRTQGSGTEAFF